This entry concerns a single T cell receptor (beta chain). Its antigen is as yet unknown. This CDR3 is built from 13 residues. Trimming pared 1 base from V and 8 bases from J, leaving 8 bases between. Germline CDR1 reads SGHAT; CDR2 reads FQNNGV. This sample was taken from a study of T cell responses to AZD1222 COVID-19 vaccine. Clones were read by immunoSEQ multiplex PCR, and TCRdb kept only the in-frame ones, dropping some. The table shows 100,000 to 150,000 clones, with over 75% occurring only once. Study-wide points: At baseline, just 5 or 6 AZD1222 recipients tested seropositive.

This chain joins TRBV11-2 and TRBJ1-4; D is undetermined. Source: peripheral blood, taken on day 0 of AZD1222 vaccination. The receptor was isolated from an adult in good health. CDR3 coding DNA: TGTGCCAGCAGCTTAGGTGAGGCGGAAAAACTGTTTTTT. This encodes CASSLGEAEKLFF.